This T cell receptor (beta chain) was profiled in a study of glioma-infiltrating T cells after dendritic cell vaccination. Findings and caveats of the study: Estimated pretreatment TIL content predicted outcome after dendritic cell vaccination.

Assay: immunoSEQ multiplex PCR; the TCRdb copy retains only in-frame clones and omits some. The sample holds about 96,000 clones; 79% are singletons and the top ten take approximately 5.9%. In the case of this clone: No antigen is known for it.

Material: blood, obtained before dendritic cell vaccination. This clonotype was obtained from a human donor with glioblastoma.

Here the CDR3 DNA reads TGTGCCAGCAGCTCGAACCTTCTCCGGGAGGGGGCTTCCTACAATGAGCAGTTCTTC. This translates into CASSSNLLREGASYNEQFF. V usage is TRBV7-9 and J usage is TRBJ2-1; perhaps TRBD2 as D (8 bases). In germline, CDR1 is SEHNR, CDR2 FQNEAQ (reference sequence). CDR3 size: 19 residues. The V gene lost 4 bases and the J gene lost 1 base, with 23 bases spanning the gap.